This section outlines one TCR beta chain sequence together with its context. This entry comes from a study of blood T cell repertoires in COVID-19. For the study at large: The samples span acute and convalescent COVID-19 from the United States, Italy and Spain. In each case, the material was cDNA or gDNA derived from T cells, B-cell-depleted T cells, or PBMCs.

Clones were sequenced by immunoSEQ multiplex PCR, and TCRdb holds only the in-frame ones, with some missing. The table includes some 700,000 clones, 85% to 90% detected once. The specimen sequenced was peripheral blood. The source of this sequence is a woman between 18 and 30 years old with acute or convalescent COVID-19.

Written as DNA, the CDR3 is TGTGCTAGTGGTTTCCTGGACAGGCTCTATGGCTACACCTTC. Amino acid sequence: CASGFLDRLYGYTF. The chain employs TRBV12-5 and TRBJ1-2; TRBD1 matches at 7 bases. Germline V lookup: CDR1 LGHNT, CDR2 FRNRAP. The CDR3 loop spans 14 amino acids. V lost 3 bases, J lost 4 bases, and 5 bases stayed unmatched.